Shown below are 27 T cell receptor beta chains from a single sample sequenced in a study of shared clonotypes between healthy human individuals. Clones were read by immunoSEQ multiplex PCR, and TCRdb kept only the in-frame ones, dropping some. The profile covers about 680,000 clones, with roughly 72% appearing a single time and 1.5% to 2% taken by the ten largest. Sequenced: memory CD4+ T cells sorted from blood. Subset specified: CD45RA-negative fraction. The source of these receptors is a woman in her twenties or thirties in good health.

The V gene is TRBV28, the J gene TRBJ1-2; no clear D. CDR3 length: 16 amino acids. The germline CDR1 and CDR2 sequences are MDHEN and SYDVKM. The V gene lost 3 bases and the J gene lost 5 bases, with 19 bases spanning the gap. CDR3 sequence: CASSFPLPSATYGYTF. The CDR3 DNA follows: TGTGCCAGCAGTTTCCCCTTACCATCAGCCACGTATGGCTACACCTTC.

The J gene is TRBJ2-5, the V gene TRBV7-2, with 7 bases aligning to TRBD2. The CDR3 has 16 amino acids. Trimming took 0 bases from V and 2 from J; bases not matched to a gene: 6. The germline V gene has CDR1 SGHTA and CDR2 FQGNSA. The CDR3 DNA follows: TGTGCCAGCAGCTTAGCGGGAGGGCCGGGACAAGAGACCCAGTACTTC. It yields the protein CASSLAGGPGQETQYF.

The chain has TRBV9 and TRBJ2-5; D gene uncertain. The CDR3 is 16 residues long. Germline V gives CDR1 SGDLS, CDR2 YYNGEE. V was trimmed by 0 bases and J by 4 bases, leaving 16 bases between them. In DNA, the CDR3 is TGTGCCAGCAGCGTAGAACAAGCCGCCGCATTAGAGACCCAGTACTTC. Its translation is CASSVEQAAALETQYF.

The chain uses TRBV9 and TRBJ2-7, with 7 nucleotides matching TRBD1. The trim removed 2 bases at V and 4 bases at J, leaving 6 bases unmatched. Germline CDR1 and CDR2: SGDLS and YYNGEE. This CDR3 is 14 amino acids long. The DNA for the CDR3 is TGTGCCAGCAGCGTTCAAGAGGGGGCGTACGAGCAGTACTTC. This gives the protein CASSVQEGAYEQYF.

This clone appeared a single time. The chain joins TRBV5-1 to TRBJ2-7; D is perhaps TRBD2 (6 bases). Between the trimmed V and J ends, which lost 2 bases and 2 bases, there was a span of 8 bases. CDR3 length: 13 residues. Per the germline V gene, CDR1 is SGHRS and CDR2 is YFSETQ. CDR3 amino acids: CASSLPGAYEQYF. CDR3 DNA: TGCGCCAGCAGCTTACCGGGGGCCTACGAGCAGTACTTC.

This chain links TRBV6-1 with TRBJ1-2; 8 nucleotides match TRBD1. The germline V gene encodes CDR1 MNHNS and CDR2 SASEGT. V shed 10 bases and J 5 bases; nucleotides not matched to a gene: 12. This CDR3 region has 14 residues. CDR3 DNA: TGTGCCACCAAGAAGGACAGGGATTGGTATGGCTACACCTTC. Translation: CATKKDRDWYGYTF.

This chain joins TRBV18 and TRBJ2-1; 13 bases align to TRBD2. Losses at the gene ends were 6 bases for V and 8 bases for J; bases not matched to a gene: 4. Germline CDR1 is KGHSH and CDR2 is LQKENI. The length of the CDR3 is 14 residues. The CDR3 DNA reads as TGTGCCAGCTCCGGGACTAGCGGGAATCATGAGCAGTTCTTC. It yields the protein CASSGTSGNHEQFF.

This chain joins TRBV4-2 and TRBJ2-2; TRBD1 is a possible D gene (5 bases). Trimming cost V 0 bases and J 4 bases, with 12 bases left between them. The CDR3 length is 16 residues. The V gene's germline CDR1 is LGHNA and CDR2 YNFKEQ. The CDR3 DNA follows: TGTGCCAGCAGCCAAGAGTTGTCCCAGGGCACCGGGGAGCTGTTTTTT. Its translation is CASSQELSQGTGELFF.

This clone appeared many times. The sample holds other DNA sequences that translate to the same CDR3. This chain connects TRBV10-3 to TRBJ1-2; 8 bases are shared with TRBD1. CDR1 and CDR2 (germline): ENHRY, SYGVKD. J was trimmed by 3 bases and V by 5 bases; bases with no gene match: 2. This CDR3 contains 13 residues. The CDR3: CAISPDRDYGYTF. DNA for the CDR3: TGTGCCATCAGTCCGGACAGGGACTATGGCTACACCTTC.

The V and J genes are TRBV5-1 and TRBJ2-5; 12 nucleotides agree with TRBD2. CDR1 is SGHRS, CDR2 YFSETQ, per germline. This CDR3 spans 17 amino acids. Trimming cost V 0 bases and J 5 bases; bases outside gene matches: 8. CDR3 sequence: CASSLVAGTSGRETQYF. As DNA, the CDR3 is TGCGCCAGCAGCTTGGTCGCCGGGACTAGCGGGCGGGAGACCCAGTACTTC.

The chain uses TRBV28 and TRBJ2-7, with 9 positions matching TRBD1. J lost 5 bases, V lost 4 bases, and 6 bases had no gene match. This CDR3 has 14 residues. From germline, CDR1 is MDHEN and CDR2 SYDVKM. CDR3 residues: CASSSNRGLHEQYF. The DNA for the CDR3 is TGTGCCAGCAGTTCCAACAGGGGGCTACACGAGCAGTACTTC.

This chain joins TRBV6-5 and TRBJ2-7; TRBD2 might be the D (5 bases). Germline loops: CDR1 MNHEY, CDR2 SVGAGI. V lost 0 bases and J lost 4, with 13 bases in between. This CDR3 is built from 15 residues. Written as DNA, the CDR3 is TGTGCCAGCAGTTACTCAGCGGCAGGTGCGTACGAGCAGTACTTC. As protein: CASSYSAAGAYEQYF.

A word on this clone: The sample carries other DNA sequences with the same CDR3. The CDR3 region is CASSPKTSATYEQYF. CDR3 DNA: TGTGCCAGCAGCCCCAAGACTAGCGCCACCTACGAGCAGTACTTC. The rearrangement joins TRBV7-2 to TRBJ2-7, with 8 bases fitting TRBD2. Trimming took 5 bases from V and 2 from J; bases not matched to a gene: 8. This CDR3 has 15 residues. Germline values: CDR1 SGHTA, CDR2 FQGNSA.

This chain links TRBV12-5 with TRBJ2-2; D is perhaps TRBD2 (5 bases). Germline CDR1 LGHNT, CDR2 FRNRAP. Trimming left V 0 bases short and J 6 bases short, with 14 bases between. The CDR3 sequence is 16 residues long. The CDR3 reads CASGLVLGDRPGELFF. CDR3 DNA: TGTGCTAGTGGTTTGGTACTAGGCGATAGACCCGGGGAGCTGTTTTTT.

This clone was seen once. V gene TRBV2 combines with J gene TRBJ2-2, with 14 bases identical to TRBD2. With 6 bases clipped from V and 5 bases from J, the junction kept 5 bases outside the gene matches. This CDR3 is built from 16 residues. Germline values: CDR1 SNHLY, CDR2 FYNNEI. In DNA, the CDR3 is TGTGCCAGCAGGGGGGGACTAGCGGGAGCGACCGGGGAGCTGTTTTTT. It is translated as CASRGGLAGATGELFF.

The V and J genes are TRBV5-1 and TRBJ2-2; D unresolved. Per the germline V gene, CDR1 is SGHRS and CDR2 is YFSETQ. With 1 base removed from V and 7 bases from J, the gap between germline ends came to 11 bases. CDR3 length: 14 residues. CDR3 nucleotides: TGCGCCAGCAGCTTGTCACCCCAAGGCGGGGAGCTGTTTTTT. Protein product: CASSLSPQGGELFF.

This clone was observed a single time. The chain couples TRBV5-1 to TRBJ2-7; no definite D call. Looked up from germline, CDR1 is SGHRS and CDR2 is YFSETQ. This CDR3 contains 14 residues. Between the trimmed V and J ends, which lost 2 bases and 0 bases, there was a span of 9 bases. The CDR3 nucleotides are TGCGCCAGCAGCTTTCAAGTGAGCTCCTACGAGCAGTACTTC. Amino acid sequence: CASSFQVSSYEQYF. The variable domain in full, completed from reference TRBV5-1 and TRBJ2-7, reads KAGVTQTPRYLIKTRGQQVTLSCSPISGHRSVSWYQQTPGQGLQFLFEYFSETQRNKGNFPGRFSGRQFSNSRSEMNVSTLELGDSALYLCASSFQVSSYEQYFGPGTRLTVT.

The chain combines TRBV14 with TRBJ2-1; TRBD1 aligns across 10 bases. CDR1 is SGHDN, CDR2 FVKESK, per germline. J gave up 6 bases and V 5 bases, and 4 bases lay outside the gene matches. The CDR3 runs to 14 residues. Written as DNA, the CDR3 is TGTGCCAGCAGCAGACAGGGGGCGGGCAATGAGCAGTTCTTC. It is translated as CASSRQGAGNEQFF.

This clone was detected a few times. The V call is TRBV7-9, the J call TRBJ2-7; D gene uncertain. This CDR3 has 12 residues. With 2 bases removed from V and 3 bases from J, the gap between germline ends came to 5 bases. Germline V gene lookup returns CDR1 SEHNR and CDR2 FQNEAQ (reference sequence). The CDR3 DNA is TGTGCCAGCAGCTTAAAAAGCTACGAGCAGTACTTC. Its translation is CASSLKSYEQYF.

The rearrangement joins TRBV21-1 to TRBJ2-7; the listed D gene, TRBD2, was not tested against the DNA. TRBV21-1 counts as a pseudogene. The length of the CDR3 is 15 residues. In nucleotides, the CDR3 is TGTGCCAGCAGCAAAGTCGTCAGCGCCTCCTACGAGCAGTACTTC. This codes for CASSKVVSASYEQYF.

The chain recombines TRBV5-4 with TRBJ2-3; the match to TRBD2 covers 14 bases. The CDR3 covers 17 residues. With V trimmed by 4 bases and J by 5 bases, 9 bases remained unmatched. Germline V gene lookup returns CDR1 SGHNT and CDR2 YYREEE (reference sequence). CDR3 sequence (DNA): TGTGCCAGCAGCGGCTATGGACTAGCGGGGGGAGGAGATACGCAGTATTTT. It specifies CASSGYGLAGGGDTQYF. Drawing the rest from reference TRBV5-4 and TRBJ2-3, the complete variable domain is ETGVTQSPTHLIKTRGQQVTLRCSSQSGHNTVSWYQQALGQGPQFIFQYYREEENGRGNFPPRFSGLQFPNYSSELNVNALELDDSALYLCASSGYGLAGGGDTQYFGPGTRLTVL.

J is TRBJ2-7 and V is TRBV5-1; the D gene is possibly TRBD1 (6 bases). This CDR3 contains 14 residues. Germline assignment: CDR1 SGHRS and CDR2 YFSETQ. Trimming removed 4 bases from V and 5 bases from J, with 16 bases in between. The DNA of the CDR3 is TGCGCCAGCAGCCCAGGGGTCCTCAGAGACGAGCAGTACTTC. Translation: CASSPGVLRDEQYF. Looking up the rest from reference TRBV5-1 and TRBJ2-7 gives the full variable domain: KAGVTQTPRYLIKTRGQQVTLSCSPISGHRSVSWYQQTPGQGLQFLFEYFSETQRNKGNFPGRFSGRQFSNSRSEMNVSTLELGDSALYLCASSPGVLRDEQYFGPGTRLTVT.

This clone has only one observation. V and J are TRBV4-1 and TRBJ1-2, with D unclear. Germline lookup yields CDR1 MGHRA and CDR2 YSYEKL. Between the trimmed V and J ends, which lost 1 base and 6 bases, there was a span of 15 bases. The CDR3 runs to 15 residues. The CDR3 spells CASSQVRPGSDGYTF. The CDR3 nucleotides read TGCGCCAGCAGCCAAGTCCGACCCGGTTCGGATGGCTACACCTTC.

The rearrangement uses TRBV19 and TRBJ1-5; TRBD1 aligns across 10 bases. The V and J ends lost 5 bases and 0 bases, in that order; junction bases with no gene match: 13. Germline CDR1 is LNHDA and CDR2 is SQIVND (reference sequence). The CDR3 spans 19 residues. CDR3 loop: CASSLPRDRGDYSNQPQHF. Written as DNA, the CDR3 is TGTGCCAGTAGTCTCCCCCGGGACAGGGGCGATTATAGCAATCAGCCCCAGCATTTT.

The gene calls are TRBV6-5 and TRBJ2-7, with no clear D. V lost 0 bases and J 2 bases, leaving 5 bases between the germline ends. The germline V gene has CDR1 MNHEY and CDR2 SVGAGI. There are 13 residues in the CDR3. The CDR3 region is CASSYSTPYEQYF. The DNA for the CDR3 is TGTGCCAGCAGTTACTCGACCCCCTACGAGCAGTACTTC.

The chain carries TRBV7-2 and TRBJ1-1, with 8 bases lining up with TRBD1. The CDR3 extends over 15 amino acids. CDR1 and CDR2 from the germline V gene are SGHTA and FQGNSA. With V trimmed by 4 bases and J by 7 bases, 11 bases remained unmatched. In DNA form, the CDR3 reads TGTGCCAGCAGCTCGGGATACAGGGGGGAGGGTGAAGCTTTCTTT. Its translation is CASSSGYRGEGEAFF. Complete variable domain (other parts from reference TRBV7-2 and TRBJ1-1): GAGVSQSPSNKVTEKGKDVELRCDPISGHTALYWYRQSLGQGLEFLIYFQGNSAPDKSGLPSDRFSAERTGGSVSTLTIQRTQQEDSAVYLCASSSGYRGEGEAFFGQGTRLTVV.

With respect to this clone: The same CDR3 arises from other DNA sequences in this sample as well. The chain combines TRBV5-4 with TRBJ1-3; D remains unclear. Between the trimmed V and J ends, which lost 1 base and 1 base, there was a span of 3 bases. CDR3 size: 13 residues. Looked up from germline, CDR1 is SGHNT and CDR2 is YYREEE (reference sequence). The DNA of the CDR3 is TGTGCCAGCAGCTTGACATCTGGAAACACCATATATTTT. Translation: CASSLTSGNTIYF. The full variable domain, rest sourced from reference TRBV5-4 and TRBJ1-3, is ETGVTQSPTHLIKTRGQQVTLRCSSQSGHNTVSWYQQALGQGPQFIFQYYREEENGRGNFPPRFSGLQFPNYSSELNVNALELDDSALYLCASSLTSGNTIYFGEGSWLTVV.